Listed here are 16 T cell receptor beta chains from one sample, sequenced in a study of PD-1 blockade in mismatch repair-deficient tumors (dated by TCRdb to about 2017). The library was produced with the immunoSEQ multiplex PCR assay. TCRdb obtained this table from immuneACCESS and retained in-frame rearrangements with V and J assigned. These tables miss some clones; where compared with another copy, unresolved V genes account for less than half of the shortfall, and the remainder is unexplained. The sample table contains some 100,000 clones; only one count was recorded for 65% to 85% of them. Roughly 6.2% of the sample is in the top ten clones. The sample here was peripheral blood, taken around 8 months after starting pembrolizumab. These TCRs come from an adult with mismatch repair-deficient cancer.

The chain is built from TRBV9 and TRBJ1-4; 7 bases are shared with TRBD1. The V gene's germline CDR1 is SGDLS and CDR2 YYNGEE. With V trimmed by 3 bases and J by 5 bases, 4 bases remained unmatched. This CDR3 spans 14 amino acids. DNA of the CDR3: TGTGCCAGCAGCGCCAGGGGGGACAATGAAAAACTGTTTTTT. Amino acid sequence: CASSARGDNEKLFF.

The chain joins TRBV30 to TRBJ2-1, with 7 positions matching TRBD2. Looked up from germline, CDR1 is GTSNPN and CDR2 is SVGIG (reference sequence). With 3 bases clipped from V and 16 bases from J, the junction kept 6 bases outside the gene matches. There are 10 residues in the CDR3. The CDR3 DNA is TGTGCCTGGAGCGGGGGGACTGATTTCTTC. The encoded protein is CAWSGGTDFF.

The CDR3, as DNA: TGTGCCAGCAGCCCCTGGACTAGCGGGAGATTCGAGGAGCAGTTCTTC. Amino acids: CASSPWTSGRFEEQFF. V usage is TRBV7-9 and J usage is TRBJ2-1; 13 positions agree with TRBD2. This CDR3 comprises 16 residues. Trimming cost V 5 bases and J 10 bases; bases outside gene matches: 11. CDR1 is SEHNR and CDR2 is FQNEAQ in the germline V gene (reference sequence).

The V gene is TRBV6-1, the J gene TRBJ2-3, with D perhaps matching TRBD1 or TRBD2 (5 bases each). V shed 4 bases and J shed 0 bases, with 14 bases lying between them. This CDR3 region has 16 residues. Per the germline V gene, CDR1 is MNHNS and CDR2 is SASEGT. In DNA form, the CDR3 reads TGTGCCAGCAGTGGGGGCAGGGACCCTAGCACAGATACGCAGTATTTT. The encoded protein is CASSGGRDPSTDTQYF.

This clone was observed a handful of times. V gene TRBV18 combines with J gene TRBJ2-1; D gene ambiguous. Looked up from germline, CDR1 is KGHSH and CDR2 is LQKENI. Trimming shortened V by 0 bases and J by 8 bases, and 8 bases separated the two germline ends. The CDR3 has 13 residues. CDR3 residues: CASSPPSLHEQFF. The CDR3, as DNA: TGTGCCAGCTCACCACCTAGCCTACATGAGCAGTTCTTC.

The chain employs TRBV19 and TRBJ1-1; possible D gene TRBD1, 5 bases. The CDR3 loop spans 15 amino acids. Per germline, CDR1 LNHDA and CDR2 SQIVND (reference sequence). Trimming shortened V by 1 base and J by 0 bases, and 9 bases separated the two germline ends. CDR3 nucleotides: TGTGCCAGTAGTATAGGGGGGGTCTTGAACACTGAAGCTTTCTTT. Translated, it gives CASSIGGVLNTEAFF.

The CDR3 DNA sequence: TGTGCCAGCAGTTACTCGCGGGAGCGGGAGCAGTTCTTC. Residues: CASSYSREREQFF. The V gene is TRBV6-5, the J gene TRBJ2-1, with 7 bases lining up with TRBD2. Losses at the gene ends were 0 bases for V and 10 bases for J; bases not matched to a gene: 3. Looked up from germline, CDR1 is MNHEY and CDR2 is SVGAGI. The CDR3 contains 13 residues.

The rearrangement uses TRBV15 and TRBJ1-4, with D perhaps TRBD1 (5 bases). Germline lookup yields CDR1 LNHNV and CDR2 YYDKDF (reference sequence). This CDR3 comprises 15 residues. Trimming removed 5 bases from V and 0 bases from J, with 10 bases in between. In nucleotides, the CDR3 is TGTGCCACCAGCTTCGACAGAACAACTAATGAAAAACTGTTTTTT. Its translation is CATSFDRTTNEKLFF.

V gene TRBV4-1 combines with J gene TRBJ2-5; 9 bases map to TRBD1. Germline-derived CDR1 and CDR2 are MGHRA and YSYEKL. Trimming took 4 bases from V and 7 from J; bases not matched to a gene: 10. The CDR3 is 15 residues long. The CDR3 DNA follows: TGCGCCAGCAGCCCATCGGGACAGGGCAGTGGGACCCAGTACTTC. It translates to CASSPSGQGSGTQYF.

The chain employs TRBV4-3 and TRBJ1-2; 8 positions agree with TRBD1. V shed 1 base and J 7 bases; nucleotides not matched to a gene: 5. This CDR3 spans 14 amino acids. Germline loops: CDR1 LGHNA, CDR2 YSLEER. CDR3 DNA sequence: TGCGCCAGCAGCCAAGCGGGACAGGCTCTTGGCTACACCTTC. The encoded protein is CASSQAGQALGYTF.

The genes are TRBV5-4 and TRBJ2-1; 11 nucleotides agree with TRBD2. The germline V gene has CDR1 SGHNT and CDR2 YYREEE (reference sequence). The CDR3 runs to 16 residues. The V and J ends lost 2 bases and 8 bases, in that order; junction bases with no gene match: 9. This CDR3 reads CASSFSSGRAGDEQFF. The DNA of the CDR3 is TGTGCCAGCAGCTTTAGTAGCGGGAGGGCCGGAGATGAGCAGTTCTTC.

The chain joins TRBV9 to TRBJ2-6; 7 nucleotides line up with TRBD1. Germline V CDR1 and CDR2: SGDLS, YYNGEE. The CDR3 has 15 residues. V gave up 3 bases and J gave up 4 bases; unmatched junction bases: 4. Here the CDR3 DNA reads TGTGCCAGCAGCGCCGACAGGGTCGGGGCCAACGTCCTGACTTTC. Translation: CASSADRVGANVLTF.

This chain uses TRBV2 with TRBJ2-3, with TRBD2 matching 12 bases. J lost 3 bases, V lost 6 bases, and 7 bases had no gene match. The CDR3 extends over 16 amino acids. CDR1 is SNHLY, CDR2 FYNNEI, per germline. The CDR3 loop is CASSSGLAGNTDTQYF. CDR3 coding DNA: TGTGCCAGCAGCTCTGGACTAGCGGGAAATACAGATACGCAGTATTTT.

This clone occurred a few times. The V gene is TRBV6-5, the J gene TRBJ2-7, with 11 bases fitting TRBD2. CDR1 MNHEY and CDR2 SVGAGI come from the germline V gene. The CDR3 is 15 residues long. Losses at the gene ends were 5 bases for V and 3 bases for J; bases not matched to a gene: 6. CDR3 in DNA: TGTGCCAGCAGTCTTACTAGCGGGAGTGTCTACGAGCAGTACTTC. Its protein product is CASSLTSGSVYEQYF.

V is TRBV5-1 and J is TRBJ2-1, with D possibly being TRBD1 (6 bases). V gave up 0 bases and J gave up 12 bases, with 16 bases separating them. The CDR3 totals 14 residues. CDR1 is SGHRS and CDR2 is YFSETQ in the germline V gene. DNA for the CDR3: TGCGCCAGCAGCTTGGGGTCAGGGACATGGGTGCAGTTCTTC. This sequence encodes CASSLGSGTWVQFF.

The chain recombines TRBV5-6 with TRBJ2-7; 12 bases agree with TRBD2. This CDR3 contains 15 residues. Germline V gene data show CDR1 as SGHDT and CDR2 as YYEEEE. Trimming cost V 2 bases and J 0 bases; bases outside gene matches: 0. CDR3: CASSLLAGGSYEQYF. As DNA, the CDR3 is TGTGCCAGCAGCTTACTAGCGGGAGGCTCCTACGAGCAGTACTTC. Using reference TRBV5-6 and TRBJ2-7 for the parts outside the CDR3, the full variable domain is DAGVTQSPTHLIKTRGQQVTLRCSPKSGHDTVSWYQQALGQGPQFIFQYYEEEERQRGNFPDRFSGHQFPNYSSELNVNALLLGDSALYLCASSLLAGGSYEQYFGPGTRLTVT.